Presented here are 21 T cell receptor beta chains from one specimen sequenced in a study of blood T cells in healthy people across ages. A J-beta primer mix and a sample-barcoded 5' primer were used in a second PCR of about 7 to 12 cycles. TCRdb re-derived calls from the 5' RACE reads in MiXCR, one entry per CDR3 protein. The table has 920,000 or so distinct CDR3 sequences, 45% seen once. The sequenced material came from blood. The receptors were gathered from a woman aged 55-70 years in good health.

This clonotype showed up just a few times. J is TRBJ2-4 and V is TRBV28; D is unclear. The DNA matches TRBJ2-7 better at its end, which makes the J call doubtful. The germline V gene encodes CDR1 MDHEN and CDR2 SYDVKM. The CDR3 is made up of 13 amino acids. The CDR3 nucleotides read TGTGCCAGCAGTTCCCCGTTCTCAGACGAGCAGTACTTC. Protein product: CASSSPFSDEQYF.

This clonotype was found many times. V is TRBV3-1 and J is TRBJ2-7; 11 bases agree with TRBD2. Germline V gene data show CDR1 as LGHDT and CDR2 as YNNKEL (reference sequence). The CDR3 has 17 amino acids. V was clipped by 1 base and J by 3 bases; unmatched bases: 8. The CDR3 sequence is CASSQVGPGTSGYEQYF. The CDR3 DNA reads as TGTGCCAGCAGCCAAGTCGGGCCAGGGACTAGCGGCTACGAGCAGTACTTC.

The V call is TRBV7-2, the J call TRBJ2-1; either TRBD1 or TRBD2 may fit D (5 bases each). CDR3 length: 11 amino acids. Trimming cost V 8 bases and J 7 bases, with 9 bases left between them. Germline CDR1 and CDR2: SGHTA and FQGNSA. The CDR3 sequence: CASGAGNEQFF. The CDR3 DNA reads TGTGCCAGCGGGGCGGGTAATGAGCAGTTCTTC.

This sequence joins TRBV4-1 and TRBJ1-5; D uncertain. Trimming took 0 bases from V and 1 from J, leaving 10 bases between them. CDR1 is MGHRA and CDR2 is YSYEKL in the germline V gene. The CDR3 runs to 16 residues. The CDR3 DNA sequence: TGCGCCAGCAGCCAAGATATAACGATAAGCAATCAGCCCCAGCATTTT. It encodes CASSQDITISNQPQHF.

This chain links TRBV5-5 with TRBJ1-4, with D maybe TRBD1 (6 bases). V lost 1 base and J 7 bases, leaving 17 bases between the germline ends. Germline assignment: CDR1 SGHKS and CDR2 YYEKEE (reference sequence). This CDR3 region has 16 residues. CDR3 residues: CASSLKGTGMGEKLFF. CDR3 nucleotide sequence: TGTGCCAGCAGCTTGAAGGGAACAGGGATGGGTGAAAAACTGTTTTTT.

This sequence joins TRBV12-3 or TRBV12-4 and TRBJ2-1; possibly TRBD1 or TRBD2 for D (6 bases each). CDR3 length equals 13 residues. V dropped 2 bases and J dropped 9 bases, with 11 bases sitting between them. The chain's CDR3 is CASSLISGAEQFF. In DNA, the CDR3 is TGTGCCAGCAGTTTAATTTCGGGGGCTGAGCAGTTCTTC.

DNA of the CDR3: TGTGCCAGCATGGGTCAGGCGGGGACCCAGTACTTC. Its protein is CASMGQAGTQYF. The chain couples TRBV12-3 or TRBV12-4 to TRBJ2-7; possibly TRBD2 for D (5 bases). The DNA matches TRBJ2-5 better at its end, which makes the J call doubtful. The CDR3 runs to 12 residues.

V and J are TRBV20-1 and TRBJ2-5; weak D call: TRBD1 (5 bases). The germline V and J ends were trimmed by 6 bases and 0 bases, with 23 bases remaining between them. The germline V gene has CDR1 DFQATT and CDR2 SNEGSKA (reference sequence). This CDR3 contains 17 residues. Written as DNA, the CDR3 is TGCAGTGCGAACCCAACCCCAGGGAAAATCGACCAAGAGACCCAGTACTTC. The encoded protein is CSANPTPGKIDQETQYF.

This clonotype was seen a few times. V gene TRBV5-1 combines with J gene TRBJ2-5; D remains ambiguous. CDR1 is SGHRS, CDR2 YFSETQ, per germline. Trimming stripped 0 bases from V and 0 bases from J, with 9 bases between. The CDR3 is made up of 15 amino acids. This chain's CDR3 is CASSLGRTNQETQYF. Written as DNA, the CDR3 is TGCGCCAGCAGCTTGGGGCGCACCAACCAAGAGACCCAGTACTTC.

The CDR3 bases are TGTGCCAGCAGTGTATTACAGGCTTACGAGACCCAGTACTTC. Residues: CASSVLQAYETQYF. This rearrangement joins TRBV6-2 or TRBV6-3 to TRBJ2-5, with a possible D match to TRBD1 (5 bases). CDR3 length equals 14 residues. Germline CDR1 and CDR2: MNHEY and SVGEGT. The ends were cut back, 5 bases at V and 5 bases at J, with 15 bases in the middle.

Comment on this clonotype: The CDR3 does not close with the conserved phenylalanine or tryptophan, likely indicating a read error. The chain links TRBV5-1 to TRBJ2-7; no clear D. Germline loops: CDR1 SGHRS, CDR2 YFSETQ. V dropped 0 bases and J dropped 3 bases, with 4 bases sitting between them. This CDR3 has 12 residues. The CDR3 region has the DNA TGCGCCAGCAGCTTGGAGTTCTACGAGCAGTACTAC. Its protein product is CASSLEFYEQYY.

This clonotype has more than one count but fewer than ten. The genes are TRBV30 and TRBJ1-1; D ambiguous. The CDR3 has 14 residues. CDR1 is GTSNPN and CDR2 is SVGIG in the germline V gene (reference sequence). V lost 0 bases, J lost 4 bases, and 12 bases lay in between. This CDR3 reads CAWSVGHSSTEAFF. The DNA for the CDR3 is TGTGCCTGGAGTGTAGGCCATTCTTCCACTGAAGCTTTCTTT.

This clonotype has more than one count but fewer than ten. The rearrangement links TRBV28 to TRBJ2-5, with unresolved D. The germline CDR1 and CDR2 sequences are MDHEN and SYDVKM. The CDR3 contains 9 residues. The CDR3 nucleotides are TGTGGGGCCGAGGAGACCCAGTACTTC. It encodes CGAEETQYF.

This clonotype was counted only a few times. The chain is built from TRBV7-9 and TRBJ1-6; D may be TRBD1 (5 bases). Germline V gene lookup returns CDR1 SEHNR and CDR2 FQNEAQ (reference sequence). The CDR3 contains 14 residues. Trimming stripped 5 bases from V and 6 bases from J, with 11 bases between. CDR3 protein: CASSPGLPNSPLHF. The CDR3 DNA follows: TGTGCCAGCAGCCCGGGACTGCCTAATTCACCCCTCCACTTT.

The chain recombines TRBV5-1 with TRBJ2-1, with 8 nucleotides matching TRBD1. Germline V gene data show CDR1 as SGHRS and CDR2 as YFSETQ. Losses at the gene ends were 4 bases for V and 7 bases for J; bases not matched to a gene: 7. The CDR3 length is 14 residues. CDR3 in amino acids: CASSPRTGSNEQFF. The CDR3 DNA sequence: TGCGCCAGCAGCCCGAGGACAGGGAGTAATGAGCAGTTCTTC.

This clonotype has at least ten counts. The chain recombines TRBV20-1 with TRBJ2-1; 10 bases are a match to TRBD2. Germline-derived CDR1 and CDR2 are DFQATT and SNEGSKA (reference sequence). Unmatched junction bases numbered 4, after V lost 5 bases and J lost 0 bases. This CDR3 has 15 residues. CDR3 in DNA: TGCAGTGCTGTTAGCGGGAGGAGCTCCTACAATGAGCAGTTCTTC. It specifies CSAVSGRSSYNEQFF.

This rearrangement joins TRBV3-1 to TRBJ2-5; D remains unclear. Trimming stripped 0 bases from V and 3 bases from J, with 8 bases between. Germline V gene lookup returns CDR1 LGHDT and CDR2 YNNKEL (reference sequence). CDR3 length: 14 amino acids. The CDR3 here is CASSQENREETQYF. Here the CDR3 DNA reads TGTGCCAGCAGCCAAGAGAATAGGGAAGAGACCCAGTACTTC.

The rearrangement joins TRBV12-3 or TRBV12-4 to TRBJ2-1; TRBD2 matches at 14 bases. The J call may be wrong; the DNA end is better matched by TRBJ2-7. The CDR3 is 14 residues long. This CDR3 is CASGTSGRTNEQYF. The DNA of the CDR3 is TGTGCCAGCGGGACTAGCGGGAGAACCAATGAGCAGTACTTC.

This chain joins TRBV29-1 and TRBJ1-2, with TRBD1 identical over 7 bases. The CDR3 length is 14 residues. Germline CDR1 and CDR2: SQVTM and ANQGSEA. DNA of the CDR3: TGCAGTGTCCGGGACAGACTAAAGGACTATGGCTACACCTTC. It specifies CSVRDRLKDYGYTF. The variable domain in full, with the rest retrieved from reference TRBV29-1 and TRBJ1-2, is SAVISQKPSRDICQRGTSLTIQCQVDSQVTMMFWYRQQPGQSLTLIATANQGSEATYESGFVIDKFPISRPNLTFSTLTVSNMSPEDSSIYLCSVRDRLKDYGYTFGSGTRLTVV.

The gene calls are TRBV29-1 and TRBJ2-1; 15 bases map to TRBD2. Germline V lookup: CDR1 SQVTM, CDR2 ANQGSEA. The V gene end was trimmed by 7 bases and the J gene end by 9 bases; junction bases not matched to a gene: 10. The CDR3 totals 15 residues. The CDR3 bases are TGCAGCGCTGGGTCGGGACTAGCGGGAGGCGGTGAGCAGTTCTTC. Amino acids: CSAGSGLAGGGEQFF.

There are a few counts of this clonotype. The genes are TRBV3-1 and TRBJ2-7; 9 nucleotides line up with TRBD2. Trimming cost V 4 bases and J 2 bases; bases outside gene matches: 15. Per the germline V gene, CDR1 is LGHDT and CDR2 is YNNKEL (reference sequence). CDR3 length: 18 residues. CDR3 residues: CASSPNRRSGRPPYEQYF. CDR3 DNA sequence: TGTGCCAGCAGCCCCAACAGGAGGAGCGGGAGGCCACCCTACGAGCAGTACTTC.